The 9 T cell receptor beta chains reported below all come from one sample, sequenced in a study of identical twins. TCRdb passed the 5' RACE reads through MiXCR, listing each CDR3 protein once. Of around 370,000 distinct CDR3 sequences listed, roughly 10% are singletons. The sequenced sample consisted of naive T cells sorted from blood. These receptors came from a woman aged 45-60 years in good health.

In this sample, this clonotype turned up many times. The V gene is TRBV29-1, the J gene TRBJ2-7; D may match TRBD1 or TRBD2 (6 bases each). V shed 3 bases and J shed 5 bases, with 20 bases lying between them. The CDR3 is made up of 15 amino acids. Germline V gene data show CDR1 as SQVTM and CDR2 as ANQGSEA. DNA for the CDR3: TGCAGCGTTGAGAAAACTAGGAGGGGGGTCAACGAGCAGTACTTC. Translating it yields CSVEKTRRGVNEQYF.

This clonotype was counted a few times. This chain uses TRBV15 with TRBJ2-1; 9 nucleotides agree with TRBD2. The CDR3 runs to 19 residues. CDR1 is LNHNV and CDR2 is YYDKDF in the germline V gene (reference sequence). Trimming removed 0 bases from V and 0 bases from J; junction bases left unmatched: 9. The CDR3 nucleotides are TGTGCCACCAGCAGAGATAGGCTAGCGGGGCGGAGCTCCTACAATGAGCAGTTCTTC. Encoded protein: CATSRDRLAGRSSYNEQFF.

This chain links TRBV3-1 with TRBJ2-2, with unresolved D. Trimming took off 4 bases at V and 6 bases at J, with 6 bases between the two ends. CDR3 length: 12 residues. Germline V lookup: CDR1 LGHDT, CDR2 YNNKEL (reference sequence). The CDR3 coding sequence is TGTGCCAGCAGCCCACTTGCCGGGGAGCTGTTTTTT. Residues: CASSPLAGELFF.

This clonotype was detected a few times. The rearrangement links TRBV7-8 to TRBJ2-1; D possibly corresponds to TRBD2 (5 bases). Between the trimmed V and J ends, which lost 4 bases and 2 bases, there was a span of 15 bases. The CDR3 extends over 16 amino acids. Germline V gives CDR1 SGHVS, CDR2 FQNEAQ. DNA of the CDR3: TGTGCCAGCAGCTACGCCTGGACTCCGGCCTACAATGAGCAGTTCTTC. This encodes CASSYAWTPAYNEQFF.

This chain links TRBV2 with TRBJ2-7, with 7 positions matching TRBD1. J was trimmed by 4 bases and V by 1 base; bases with no gene match: 1. In germline, CDR1 is SNHLY, CDR2 FYNNEI. This CDR3 is 13 amino acids long. CDR3 in amino acids: CASSEEQGYEQYF. In nucleotides, the CDR3 is TGTGCCAGCAGTGAAGAACAGGGGTACGAGCAGTACTTC.

V gene TRBV20-1 combines with J gene TRBJ2-1, with 12 positions matching TRBD2. The V gene's germline CDR1 is DFQATT and CDR2 SNEGSKA (reference sequence). The CDR3 length is 15 residues. V lost 1 base, J lost 5 bases, and 3 bases stayed unmatched. The CDR3 is CSARVWTSGNNEQFF. CDR3 in DNA: TGCAGTGCTAGAGTTTGGACTAGCGGGAACAATGAGCAGTTCTTC.

This clonotype has ten or more counts. V is TRBV14 and J is TRBJ2-7; D unresolved. V shed 4 bases and J shed 4 bases, with 5 bases lying between them. Germline assignment: CDR1 SGHDN and CDR2 FVKESK. The CDR3 length is 11 residues. The CDR3 loop is CASSLKYEQYF. For the CDR3, the DNA is TGTGCCAGCAGCCTCAAGTACGAGCAGTACTTC.

This clonotype was seen at least ten times. V and J are TRBV4-1 and TRBJ2-2, with 9 bases fitting TRBD2. This CDR3 contains 14 residues. Germline assignment: CDR1 MGHRA and CDR2 YSYEKL. Trimming took 4 bases from V and 8 from J; bases not matched to a gene: 5. This CDR3 reads CASSPNSGSGELFF. The CDR3 DNA reads TGCGCCAGCAGCCCCAATAGCGGGAGTGGGGAGCTGTTTTTT.

This clonotype has a handful of counts. V and J are TRBV4-1 and TRBJ1-4; 9 nucleotides match TRBD1. Looked up from germline, CDR1 is MGHRA and CDR2 is YSYEKL. V lost 4 bases to trimming and J lost 5 bases; unmatched junction nucleotides: 8. The CDR3 contains 16 residues. CDR3 DNA sequence: TGCGCCAGCAGCCTGGGGACAGGGCCACCGAATGAAAAACTGTTTTTT. It is translated as CASSLGTGPPNEKLFF.